Listed below are T cell receptor beta chains from one sample, sequenced in a study of cytomegalovirus exposure and HLA in healthy donors. Only in-frame clones appear in the TCRdb table, and some are missing; sequencing was by immunoSEQ multiplex PCR. The table includes about 200,000 clones, over 80% detected once. Sequencing input: PBMCs. The source is a woman under 30 in good health and CMV-seronegative. The CDR3 runs from the conserved cysteine through the conserved F or W. A D gene is named only where the DNA matches it firmly. Part of the rows lack a size; the others show once, few, many or a class for expanded clones.

v_gene	d_gene	abundance	j_gene	CDR3nt	CDR3aa
TRBV6-1	-	-	TRBJ1-2	TGTGCCAGCACCCTACAGGGCCCAAACTATGGCTACACCTTC	CASTLQGPNYGYTF
TRBV27	-	-	TRBJ2-7	TGTGCCAGCAGTTTATTCGGGAGTTCGTACGAGCAGTACTTC	CASSLFGSSYEQYF
TRBV9	TRBD1	-	TRBJ1-1	TGTGCCAGCAGCGTAGGCGTAACAGGGGGCACTGAAGCTTTCTTT	CASSVGVTGGTEAFF
TRBV5-1	TRBD1	-	TRBJ1-4	TGCGCCAGCAGCTCTCCAGGGGGGGCAACTAATGAAAAACTGTTTTTT	CASSSPGGATNEKLFF
TRBV18	-	-	TRBJ2-2	TGTGCCAGCTCACCAAGGACAGTTAACACCGGGGAGCTGTTTTTT	CASSPRTVNTGELFF
TRBV2	-	-	TRBJ1-5	TGTGCCGTTGGTGGCAGAGATAGCAATCAGCCCCAGCATTTT	CAVGGRDSNQPQHF
TRBV5-4	-	-	TRBJ2-1	TGTGCCAGCAGCCCCGACTGGATTCCGGGTAATGAGCAGTTCTTC	CASSPDWIPGNEQFF
TRBV2	-	-	TRBJ1-5	TGTGCCAGCAGCCCCCCCCGGAGGGCAGTCCACAATCAGCCCCAGCATTTT	CASSPPRRAVHNQPQHF
TRBV6-1	-	-	TRBJ1-1	TGTGCCAGCAGTGAGGGGGGACCGATAACGGGGGCTTTCTTT	CASSEGGPITGAFF
TRBV29-1	-	-	TRBJ2-3	TGCAGCGCTGAGGGCCAGGGAGCAGATACGCAGTATTTT	CSAEGQGADTQYF
TRBV4-1	TRBD1	-	TRBJ1-2	TGCGCCAGCAGCCAAGCCTTAGGACAGGGGGCAACCTATGGCTACACCTTC	CASSQALGQGATYGYTF
TRBV2	TRBD1	-	TRBJ1-2	TGTGCCAGCAGTGACGGGACAGGCCCTAGGTACACCTTC	CASSDGTGPRYTF
TRBV6-5	TRBD2	few	TRBJ2-1	TGTGCCACCAACCGGGGGGTTAACAATGAGCAGTTCTTC	CATNRGVNNEQFF
TRBV28	-	once	TRBJ2-3	TGTGCCAGCAGTTCCTACACAGATACGCAGTATTTT	CASSSYTDTQYF
TRBV5-4	TRBD2	-	TRBJ2-1	TGTGCCAGCAGCTTGGGAAAGACTAGCGGGGGTGGATTGGCCTACAATGAGCAGTTCTTC	CASSLGKTSGGGLAYNEQFF
TRBV30	TRBD2	-	TRBJ2-1	TGTGCCTGGAGTGCAGCGGGGGCGTTCTACAATGAGCAGTTCTTC	CAWSAAGAFYNEQFF
TRBV18	-	-	TRBJ1-1	TGTGCCAGCTCACCGAGTAGGACAGCCAGTATGAACACTGAAGCTTTCTTT	CASSPSRTASMNTEAFF